The 10 T cell receptor beta chains presented below share a single source sample, sequenced in a study of cytomegalovirus exposure and HLA in healthy donors. Generated by immunoSEQ multiplex PCR, the TCRdb table keeps only in-frame clones and is missing some. The sample lists about 120,000 clones, roughly 89% seen once, with roughly 2% in the top ten. Sequencing input: PBMCs. The source of these receptors is a woman aged 18-29 years in good health and CMV-seronegative.

This rearrangement joins TRBV4-1 to TRBJ1-2; D is perhaps TRBD1 (6 bases). The V end was cut by 1 base, the J end by 6 bases, with 18 bases between. The CDR3 is made up of 16 amino acids. CDR1 is MGHRA and CDR2 is YSYEKL in the germline V gene. CDR3 loop: CASSQGGAYRAHGYTF. CDR3 in DNA: TGCGCCAGCAGCCAAGGTGGGGCTTACAGGGCTCATGGCTACACCTTC.

This clone was observed a single time. The chain recombines TRBV6-5 with TRBJ1-5; 7 nucleotides agree with TRBD1. J gave up 5 bases and V 6 bases, and 10 bases lay outside the gene matches. This CDR3 contains 15 residues. Germline V CDR1 and CDR2: MNHEY, SVGAGI. The CDR3 region has the DNA TGTGCCAGCAGACAGACAGGGCGGAAAGATCAGCCCCAGCATTTT. Its translation is CASRQTGRKDQPQHF.

The V and J genes are TRBV4-1 and TRBJ2-3; 7 nucleotides agree with TRBD1. J lost 4 bases, V lost 2 bases, and 18 bases had no gene match. This CDR3 has 19 amino acids. The V gene's germline CDR1 is MGHRA and CDR2 YSYEKL. The CDR3 nucleotides are TGCGCCAGCAGCCAACCCCTCCCCGTTACAGGGGCAAAGGCAGATACGCAGTATTTT. Translated, it gives CASSQPLPVTGAKADTQYF.

This rearrangement joins TRBV19 to TRBJ1-2; TRBD1 matches at 10 bases. CDR1 LNHDA and CDR2 SQIVND come from the germline V gene (reference sequence). The CDR3 totals 13 residues. V lost 3 bases to trimming and J lost 6 bases; unmatched junction nucleotides: 1. Here the CDR3 reads CASSIGTGDGYTF. Here the CDR3 DNA reads TGTGCCAGTAGTATCGGGACAGGGGATGGCTACACCTTC.

The chain couples TRBV27 to TRBJ2-1; 12 bases line up with TRBD2. Germline loops: CDR1 MNHEY, CDR2 SMNVEV (reference sequence). Losses at the gene ends were 5 bases for V and 0 bases for J; bases not matched to a gene: 11. The CDR3 sequence is 19 residues long. The CDR3 nucleotides read TGTGCCAGCAGTCTCTCTAGCGGGAGGGCCCTCCCCTCCTACAATGAGCAGTTCTTC. This encodes CASSLSSGRALPSYNEQFF.

The CDR3 bases are TGCAGCGTTGATAAAGAGACCCAGTACTTC. It yields the protein CSVDKETQYF. The chain carries TRBV29-1 and TRBJ2-5; D not resolved. V was pared by 3 bases and J by 3 bases, with 2 bases between. Looked up from germline, CDR1 is SQVTM and CDR2 is ANQGSEA. The CDR3 is 10 residues long.

This chain uses TRBV19 with TRBJ2-2; TRBD2 might be the D (5 bases). With 2 bases removed from V and 5 bases from J, the gap between germline ends came to 24 bases. Germline V gene data show CDR1 as LNHDA and CDR2 as SQIVND (reference sequence). The CDR3 contains 19 residues. This CDR3 reads CASSILRDSGSRRTGELFF. The CDR3 region has the DNA TGTGCCAGTAGTATATTGAGGGATTCGGGATCAAGGAGAACCGGGGAGCTGTTTTTT. Based on the CDR3 plus reference TRBV19 and TRBJ2-2, the full variable domain is DGGITQSPKYLFRKEGQNVTLSCEQNLNHDAMYWYRQDPGQGLRLIYYSQIVNDFQKGDIAEGYSVSREKKESFPLTVTSAQKNPTAFYLCASSILRDSGSRRTGELFFGEGSRLTVL.

The chain carries TRBV27 and TRBJ2-1; TRBD1 agrees at 7 bases. This CDR3 region has 13 residues. The germline V gene encodes CDR1 MNHEY and CDR2 SMNVEV (reference sequence). Unmatched junction bases numbered 6, after V lost 5 bases and J lost 8 bases. CDR3 coding DNA: TGTGCCAGCAGTAGAAACAGGGGCGATGAGCAGTTCTTC. Translated, it gives CASSRNRGDEQFF.

This chain connects TRBV9 to TRBJ2-3; 14 nucleotides agree with TRBD2. J lost 5 bases, V lost 4 bases, and 6 bases had no gene match. The CDR3 length is 16 residues. Germline CDR1 SGDLS, CDR2 YYNGEE. CDR3 residues: CASSSTTSGGGDTQYF. As DNA, the CDR3 is TGTGCCAGCAGCTCGACGACTAGCGGGGGGGGAGATACGCAGTATTTT.

The rearrangement links TRBV10-3 to TRBJ1-2; D is undetermined. This CDR3 comprises 13 residues. Germline V gives CDR1 ENHRY, CDR2 SYGVKD. V was pared by 11 bases and J by 4 bases, with 17 bases between. The CDR3 loop reads CAVWQTTPYGYTF. In DNA form, the CDR3 reads TGTGCCGTTTGGCAGACGACTCCCTATGGCTACACCTTC.